Following are 7 T cell receptor beta chains from one sample sequenced in a study of T cells in Graves' hyperthyroidism and ophthalmopathy. Researchers amplified the TCR beta CDR3 regions from RNA transcripts. TCR CDR3 underwent first-round RT-PCR with the HTBI primer set. TCRdb passed the multiplex PCR reads through MiXCR, listing each CDR3 protein once. This sample yields a few hundred thousand distinct CDR3 sequences, of which about 25% are seen a single time; less than 75% belongs to the top ten. Sequences were obtained from blood. These receptors all come from a man between 50 and 59 years old with Graves' hyperthyroidism.

This rearrangement joins TRBV19 to TRBJ1-1; weak D call: TRBD1 (5 bases). The CDR3 runs 14 residues. Germline V gene lookup returns CDR1 LNHDA and CDR2 SQIVND (reference sequence). Trimming took 7 bases from V and 3 from J, leaving 15 bases between them. For the CDR3, the DNA is TGTGCCAGTATGTGGGGGGGTGCGGACACTGAAGCTTTCTTT. Its translation is CASMWGGADTEAFF.

This clonotype came up many times. The chain links TRBV2 to TRBJ2-3; D possibly matches TRBD1 or TRBD2 (5 bases each). V was trimmed by 5 bases and J by 6 bases, leaving 12 bases between them. This CDR3 contains 13 residues. The germline gives CDR1 SNHLY, CDR2 FYNNEI. The CDR3: CASSPQGRDTQYF. CDR3 nucleotides: TGTGCCAGCAGTCCGCAGGGACGGGATACGCAGTATTTT.

J is TRBJ2-3 and V is TRBV12-3 or TRBV12-4; 13 bases agree with TRBD2. With V trimmed by 10 bases and J by 1 base, 2 bases remained unmatched. The CDR3 has 14 residues. The CDR3 DNA reads as TGTGCCATAGGACTAGCGGGGGGCACAGATACGCAGTATTTT. It encodes CAIGLAGGTDTQYF.

This clonotype has more than one count but fewer than ten. The rearrangement uses TRBV6-2 or TRBV6-3 and TRBJ2-1; the D is unclear. V was trimmed by 0 bases and J by 3 bases, leaving 15 bases between them. The CDR3 contains 17 residues. CDR1 is MNHEY and CDR2 is SVGEGT in the germline V gene. The CDR3 region has the DNA TGTGCCAGCAGTTACTCGAAGGACGTTAACGTCTACAATGAGCAGTTCTTC. Residues: CASSYSKDVNVYNEQFF.

The rearrangement joins TRBV11-3 to TRBJ2-1, with 13 bases that match TRBD2. Losses at the gene ends were 4 bases for V and 8 bases for J; bases not matched to a gene: 8. This CDR3 region has 16 residues. CDR1 SGHNT and CDR2 YENEEA come from the germline V gene. The CDR3 region is CASSSRGLAGIHEQFF. The CDR3 coding sequence is TGTGCCAGCAGCTCAAGGGGACTAGCGGGAATCCATGAGCAGTTCTTC.

The chain links TRBV20-1 to TRBJ2-3; D unclear. This CDR3 region has 13 residues. Germline values: CDR1 DFQATT, CDR2 SNEGSKA (reference sequence). V was clipped by 5 bases and J by 6 bases, with 15 bases between them. Written as DNA, the CDR3 is TGCAGTGCTTCGGACCCAACCCGCGATACGCAGTATTTT. Amino acid sequence: CSASDPTRDTQYF.

This clonotype was seen ten or more times. The chain carries TRBV2 and TRBJ2-3; 12 nucleotides line up with TRBD2. In germline, CDR1 is SNHLY, CDR2 FYNNEI. The CDR3 has 15 amino acids. V was clipped by 8 bases and J by 3 bases; unmatched bases: 6. The CDR3 bases are TGTGCCAGCCGACGACTAGCGGGAGTGACAGATACGCAGTATTTT. Translated: CASRRLAGVTDTQYF. The full variable domain, rest sourced from reference TRBV2 and TRBJ2-3, is EPEVTQTPSHQVTQMGQEVILRCVPISNHLYFYWYRQILGQKVEFLVSFYNNEISEKSEIFDDQFSVERPDGSNFTLKIRSTKLEDSAMYFCASRRLAGVTDTQYFGPGTRLTVL.